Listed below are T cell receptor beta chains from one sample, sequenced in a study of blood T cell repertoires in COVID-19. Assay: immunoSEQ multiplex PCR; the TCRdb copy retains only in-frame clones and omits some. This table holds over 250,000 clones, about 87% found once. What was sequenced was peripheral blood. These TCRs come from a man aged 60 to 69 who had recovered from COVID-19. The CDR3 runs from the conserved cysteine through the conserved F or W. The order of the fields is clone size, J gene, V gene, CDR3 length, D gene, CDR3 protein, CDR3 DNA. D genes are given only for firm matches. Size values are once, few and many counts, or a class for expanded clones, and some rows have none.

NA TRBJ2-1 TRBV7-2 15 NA CASSLGVGPYNEQFF TGTGCCAGCAGCTTAGGGGTGGGCCCCTACAATGAGCAGTTCTTC
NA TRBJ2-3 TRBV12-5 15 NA CASGLGNPRGDTQYF TGTGCTAGTGGTTTGGGTAACCCTAGGGGAGATACGCAGTATTTT
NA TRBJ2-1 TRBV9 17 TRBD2 CASSAWTSGGAYNEQFF TGTGCCAGCAGCGCGTGGACTAGCGGGGGGGCTTACAATGAGCAGTTCTTC
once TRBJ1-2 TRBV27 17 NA CASSPRQGWLSGYGYTF TGTGCCAGCAGTCCCCGACAAGGGTGGCTTAGCGGCTATGGCTACACCTTC
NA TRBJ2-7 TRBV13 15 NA CASSPRWRRHYEQYF TGTGCCAGCAGCCCTCGGTGGAGGAGACACTACGAGCAGTACTTC
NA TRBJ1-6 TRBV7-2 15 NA CASSSGVGLDSPLHF TGTGCCAGCAGCTCTGGAGTGGGACTAGATTCACCCCTCCACTTT
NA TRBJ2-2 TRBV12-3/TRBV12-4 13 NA CASNGQSTGELFF TGTGCCAGCAATGGACAGAGCACCGGGGAGCTGTTTTTT
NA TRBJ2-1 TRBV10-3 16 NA CAISAPETDIYNEQFF TGTGCCATCAGTGCGCCCGAGACGGACATCTACAATGAGCAGTTCTTC
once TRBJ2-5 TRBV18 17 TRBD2 CASSPRPSGSVQETQYF TGTGCCAGCTCACCACGCCCTAGCGGGAGTGTCCAAGAGACCCAGTACTTC
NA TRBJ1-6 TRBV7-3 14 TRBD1 CASSLNRGSSPLHF TGTGCCAGCAGCTTAAACAGGGGAAGTTCACCCCTCCACTTT
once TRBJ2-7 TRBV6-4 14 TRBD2 CASSDRRGVGEQYF TGTGCCAGCAGTGACCGGCGGGGGGTTGGCGAGCAGTACTTC
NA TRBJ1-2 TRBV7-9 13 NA CASSLPQTYGYTF TGTGCCAGCAGCTTGCCACAAACCTATGGCTACACCTTC
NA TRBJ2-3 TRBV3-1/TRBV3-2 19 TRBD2 CASSLRMRGGHFSTDTQYF TGTGCCAGCAGCCTGCGAATGCGGGGGGGACACTTTAGCACAGATACGCAGTATTTT
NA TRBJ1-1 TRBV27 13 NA CASSYGGGTEAFF TGTGCCAGCAGTTATGGGGGGGGCACTGAAGCTTTCTTT
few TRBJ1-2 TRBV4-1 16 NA CASSQEANVVNYGYTF TGCGCCAGCAGCCAAGAAGCGAATGTAGTTAACTATGGCTACACCTTC
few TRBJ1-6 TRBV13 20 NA CASSLEAGRDSGGSNSPLHF TGTGCCAGCAGCTTAGAGGCCGGCAGGGATAGTGGCGGGAGTAATTCACCCCTCCACTTT
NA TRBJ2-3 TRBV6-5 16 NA CASSYSAASSTDTQYF TGTGCCAGCAGTTACTCGGCCGCCTCTAGCACAGATACGCAGTATTTT
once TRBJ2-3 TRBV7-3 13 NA CASGTRNTDTQYF TGTGCCAGCGGAACTAGAAACACAGATACGCAGTATTTT
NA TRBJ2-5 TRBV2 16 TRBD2 CASSDDLAGGRETQYF TGTGCCAGCAGCGACGACTTAGCGGGGGGTCGAGAGACCCAGTACTTC
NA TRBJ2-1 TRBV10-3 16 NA CAISELGWGSGNEQFF TGTGCCATCAGTGAATTGGGGTGGGGCTCTGGGAATGAGCAGTTCTTC
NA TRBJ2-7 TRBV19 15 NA CASSMGGRPSYEQYF TGTGCCAGTAGTATGGGGGGGCGCCCCTCCTACGAGCAGTACTTC
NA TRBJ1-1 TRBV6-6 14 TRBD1 CASSYAGTDTEAFF TGTGCCAGCAGTTACGCAGGGACAGACACTGAAGCTTTCTTT